This record covers a single TCR beta chain. Its specificity is unknown. The data originate from a study of cytomegalovirus exposure and HLA in healthy donors. Primers for the PCR totalled 60 Vbeta and 13 Jbeta. TCRdb keeps only in-frame clones here, not all; method: immunoSEQ multiplex PCR. The sample includes 140,000 to 150,000 clones, 88% of them seen just once. Whole-study findings and limits: TCR association rates varied by HLA locus in a later analysis, with DRB1 highest and HLA-C lowest. Three of the chains that were CMV-associated were confirmed in vitro to be specific for CMV antigens. Some highly shared sequence variants likely arose as a pipeline artifact. Cytomegalovirus association was assigned to under 200 TCR beta chains.

There are 15 residues in the CDR3. The germline gives CDR1 LGHNA, CDR2 YSLEER. Trimming took off 0 bases at V and 2 bases at J, with 11 bases between the two ends. Sequences were obtained from PBMCs. The chain couples TRBV4-3 to TRBJ2-7, with D perhaps matching TRBD2 (6 bases). The sequence derives from a woman between 40 and 50 years old in good health and CMV-seronegative. The CDR3 DNA follows: TGCGCCAGCAGCCAAGATTTTCGGGGGACCTACGAGCAGTACTTC. It translates to CASSQDFRGTYEQYF.